Listed below are T cell receptor beta chains from one sample, sequenced in a study of blood T cell repertoires in COVID-19. Measured with immunoSEQ multiplex PCR; TCRdb has only the in-frame clones, and not every one. The sample contains around 200,000 clones, approximately 91% of which appear only once. Sequencing used peripheral blood. Receptors originate from a man in his forties with acute or convalescent COVID-19. CDR3s include the opening cysteine and the closing phenylalanine or tryptophan. A D gene is named only where the DNA matches it firmly. Size is stated for part of the rows, as once, few or many counts, or as a class when the clone is expanded.

clone size: -; V gene: TRBV2; J gene: TRBJ1-5; D gene: -; CDR3 DNA: TGTGCCAGCGGGGGCAGCAATCAGCCCCAGCATTTT; CDR3 protein: CASGGSNQPQHF
clone size: -; V gene: TRBV5-8; J gene: TRBJ2-5; D gene: -; CDR3 DNA: TGTGCCAGCAGCTATGGCTCGGACGGGGGAGGCGAGACCCAGTACTTC; CDR3 protein: CASSYGSDGGGETQYF
clone size: -; V gene: TRBV6-5; J gene: TRBJ2-7; D gene: -; CDR3 DNA: TGTGCCAGCACGTCGACAGACTCCTACGAGCAGTACTTC; CDR3 protein: CASTSTDSYEQYF
clone size: -; V gene: TRBV6-5; J gene: TRBJ1-6; D gene: TRBD1; CDR3 DNA: TGTGCCAGCAGTTACTCCGGGACAGATAATTCACCCCTCCACTTT; CDR3 protein: CASSYSGTDNSPLHF
clone size: -; V gene: TRBV6-1; J gene: TRBJ2-7; D gene: -; CDR3 DNA: TGTGCCAGCAGTTCCTTCTACGAGCAGTACTTC; CDR3 protein: CASSSFYEQYF
clone size: -; V gene: TRBV2; J gene: TRBJ1-6; D gene: TRBD1; CDR3 DNA: TGTGCCAGCAGTGACCTGGGACAGGGAGGCTCACCCCTCCACTTT; CDR3 protein: CASSDLGQGGSPLHF
clone size: -; V gene: TRBV19; J gene: TRBJ1-2; D gene: TRBD1; CDR3 DNA: TGTGCCAGTAAAGGGACAGGGGATAATGGCTACACCTTC; CDR3 protein: CASKGTGDNGYTF
clone size: -; V gene: TRBV6-5; J gene: TRBJ1-2; D gene: -; CDR3 DNA: TGTGCCAGCCGATACAGCTATGGCTACACCTTC; CDR3 protein: CASRYSYGYTF
clone size: -; V gene: TRBV28; J gene: TRBJ2-7; D gene: TRBD1; CDR3 DNA: TGTGCCAGCAGTGGACCGAAGGACAGGGGGGGCTACGAGCAGTACTTC; CDR3 protein: CASSGPKDRGGYEQYF
clone size: -; V gene: TRBV11-2; J gene: TRBJ2-1; D gene: -; CDR3 DNA: TGTGCCAGCAGCCCCGGACAGATAAGGTATGAGCAGTTCTTC; CDR3 protein: CASSPGQIRYEQFF
clone size: -; V gene: TRBV18; J gene: TRBJ1-2; D gene: -; CDR3 DNA: TGTGCCAGCTCACCCCCGGGGACACGATCCGGTTTCTATGGCTACACCTTC; CDR3 protein: CASSPPGTRSGFYGYTF
clone size: -; V gene: TRBV6-5; J gene: TRBJ2-1; D gene: -; CDR3 DNA: TGTGCCAGCAGTTACCGCGGCGGAAACAATGAGCAGTTCTTC; CDR3 protein: CASSYRGGNNEQFF
clone size: once; V gene: TRBV4-3; J gene: TRBJ2-7; D gene: TRBD2; CDR3 DNA: TGCGCCAGCAGCCAAGACACTAGCGGGAGGGCCGCTAGCTCCTACGAGCAGTACTTC; CDR3 protein: CASSQDTSGRAASSYEQYF
clone size: -; V gene: TRBV19; J gene: TRBJ2-6; D gene: TRBD1; CDR3 DNA: TGTGCCAGCCTCCGATTGGGACAGGCCCCCTCTGGGGCCAACGTCCTGACTTTC; CDR3 protein: CASLRLGQAPSGANVLTF
clone size: -; V gene: TRBV27; J gene: TRBJ1-1; D gene: -; CDR3 DNA: TGTGCCAGCAGTGAACAGGTGGAGGGCACTGAAGCTTTCTTT; CDR3 protein: CASSEQVEGTEAFF
clone size: -; V gene: TRBV18; J gene: TRBJ1-6; D gene: -; CDR3 DNA: TGTGCCAGCTCACCAATACAGGTCCAAAATTCACCCCTCCACTTT; CDR3 protein: CASSPIQVQNSPLHF
clone size: once; V gene: TRBV5-5; J gene: TRBJ2-1; D gene: -; CDR3 DNA: TGTGCCAGCAGCCTCCAGGGGCGGGGGCCCAAAAATGAGCAGTTCTTC; CDR3 protein: CASSLQGRGPKNEQFF
clone size: -; V gene: TRBV19; J gene: TRBJ2-5; D gene: TRBD1; CDR3 DNA: TGTGCCAGTAGAACAGGGGGGCAAGAGACCCAGTACTTC; CDR3 protein: CASRTGGQETQYF
clone size: -; V gene: TRBV5-1; J gene: TRBJ1-5; D gene: TRBD1; CDR3 DNA: TGCGCCAGCAGCTTGTCGGGGACAGGATACCCCCAGCATTTT; CDR3 protein: CASSLSGTGYPQHF
clone size: many; V gene: TRBV19; J gene: TRBJ1-1; D gene: TRBD1; CDR3 DNA: TGTGCCAGTAGTCCCCGTGCCGGGACAGGGAGTACTGAAGCTTTCTTT; CDR3 protein: CASSPRAGTGSTEAFF
clone size: -; V gene: TRBV2; J gene: TRBJ2-7; D gene: -; CDR3 DNA: TGTGCCAGCAGTGACAGGATGTTCTCCTACGAGCAGTACTTC; CDR3 protein: CASSDRMFSYEQYF
clone size: -; V gene: TRBV23-1; J gene: TRBJ1-2; D gene: TRBD1; CDR3 DNA: TGCGCCAGCAGTCAATCGGGGGACAGGGCGGGCTACACCTTC; CDR3 protein: CASSQSGDRAGYTF
clone size: once; V gene: TRBV6-1; J gene: TRBJ1-1; D gene: -; CDR3 DNA: TGTGCCAGCAGTGAATGGGGGGGGAACACTGAAGCTTTCTTT; CDR3 protein: CASSEWGGNTEAFF
clone size: -; V gene: TRBV30; J gene: TRBJ2-1; D gene: -; CDR3 DNA: TGTGCCTGGACAAGACAGGTCTCCTACAATGAGCAGTTCTTC; CDR3 protein: CAWTRQVSYNEQFF
clone size: once; V gene: TRBV4-1; J gene: TRBJ2-6; D gene: TRBD2; CDR3 DNA: TGCGCCAGCAGCCAAATCTCTAGCGGGGGTAGCTCTGGGGCCAACGTCCTGACTTTC; CDR3 protein: CASSQISSGGSSGANVLTF
clone size: -; V gene: TRBV19; J gene: TRBJ2-1; D gene: TRBD2; CDR3 DNA: TGTGCCAGTACCCCAGTGGGAGGGTTCTCCTACAATGAGCAGTTCTTC; CDR3 protein: CASTPVGGFSYNEQFF
clone size: -; V gene: TRBV9; J gene: TRBJ2-2; D gene: TRBD2; CDR3 DNA: TGTGCCAGCAGCCCAACTAGCGGGAGGGCTTCCGGGGAGCTGTTTTTT; CDR3 protein: CASSPTSGRASGELFF
clone size: -; V gene: TRBV11-2; J gene: TRBJ1-3; D gene: -; CDR3 DNA: TGTGCCAGCAGCTCATTTAGGACACCCCTCAATGACACCATATATTTT; CDR3 protein: CASSSFRTPLNDTIYF
clone size: few; V gene: TRBV27; J gene: TRBJ2-1; D gene: TRBD1; CDR3 DNA: TGTGCCAGCAGTTTACAGGGGGCCTACAATGAGCAGTTCTTC; CDR3 protein: CASSLQGAYNEQFF
clone size: -; V gene: TRBV4-2; J gene: TRBJ2-3; D gene: -; CDR3 DNA: TGTGCCAGCAGCCGTACCCCACAGGAGACAGATACGCAGTATTTT; CDR3 protein: CASSRTPQETDTQYF
clone size: -; V gene: TRBV10-3; J gene: TRBJ1-1; D gene: TRBD1; CDR3 DNA: TGTGCCATCAGTGACCTTAACAATCGACAGGGAGGCACTGAAGCTTTCTTT; CDR3 protein: CAISDLNNRQGGTEAFF
clone size: -; V gene: TRBV7-2; J gene: TRBJ2-7; D gene: TRBD2; CDR3 DNA: TGTGCCAGCAGCTATTGGGAGGGCCCCTCCAACGAGCAGTACTTC; CDR3 protein: CASSYWEGPSNEQYF
clone size: -; V gene: TRBV13; J gene: TRBJ2-7; D gene: -; CDR3 DNA: TGTGCCAGCAGCTTACGGGGAGGAGCCTACGAGCAGTACTTC; CDR3 protein: CASSLRGGAYEQYF
clone size: -; V gene: TRBV10-3; J gene: TRBJ2-3; D gene: TRBD2; CDR3 DNA: TGTGCCATCAGTGAGTCGTGGGGACTAGCGGGGGTGTCCACAGATACGCAGTATTTT; CDR3 protein: CAISESWGLAGVSTDTQYF
clone size: -; V gene: TRBV12-3/TRBV12-4; J gene: TRBJ2-1; D gene: TRBD1; CDR3 DNA: TGTGCCAGCAGCTGGACAGGGTATGAGCAGTTCTTC; CDR3 protein: CASSWTGYEQFF
clone size: -; V gene: TRBV12-3/TRBV12-4; J gene: TRBJ2-3; D gene: -; CDR3 DNA: TGTGCCAGCAGCTATACCCTCATAGATACGCAGTATTTT; CDR3 protein: CASSYTLIDTQYF
clone size: -; V gene: TRBV7-9; J gene: TRBJ1-6; D gene: TRBD1; CDR3 DNA: TGTGCCAGCAGCAACGGACAGGGGGCTTATAATTCACCCCTCCACTTT; CDR3 protein: CASSNGQGAYNSPLHF
clone size: -; V gene: TRBV5-1; J gene: TRBJ2-3; D gene: TRBD1; CDR3 DNA: TGCGCCAGCAGCTCACAGGGACAGACAGATACGCAGTATTTT; CDR3 protein: CASSSQGQTDTQYF
clone size: -; V gene: TRBV6-5; J gene: TRBJ2-3; D gene: TRBD1; CDR3 DNA: TGTGCCAGCAGTTACGGGACAGGGTTCGGAGATACGCAGTATTTT; CDR3 protein: CASSYGTGFGDTQYF
clone size: -; V gene: TRBV4-2; J gene: TRBJ2-7; D gene: -; CDR3 DNA: TGTGCCAGCAGCCCCCCTAATAGCGGCCTTAGCTCCTACGAGCAGTACTTC; CDR3 protein: CASSPPNSGLSSYEQYF
clone size: -; V gene: TRBV19; J gene: TRBJ1-2; D gene: TRBD1; CDR3 DNA: TGTGCCAGTAGTATTATGGGACAGGGGATGGGCTACACCTTC; CDR3 protein: CASSIMGQGMGYTF
clone size: -; V gene: TRBV6-5; J gene: TRBJ1-1; D gene: TRBD1; CDR3 DNA: TGTGCCAGCAAGCGGACAGGGGGGAACACTGAAGCTTTCTTT; CDR3 protein: CASKRTGGNTEAFF
clone size: -; V gene: TRBV7-8; J gene: TRBJ2-7; D gene: -; CDR3 DNA: TGTGCCAGCAGCTCCCGCTGGAGGAGCGAGCAGTACTTC; CDR3 protein: CASSSRWRSEQYF
clone size: -; V gene: TRBV19; J gene: TRBJ1-6; D gene: TRBD1; CDR3 DNA: TGTGCCAGTAGTCTTGCGGGACAGCACTACTATAATTCACCCCTCCACTTT; CDR3 protein: CASSLAGQHYYNSPLHF
clone size: -; V gene: TRBV6-5; J gene: TRBJ1-1; D gene: TRBD1; CDR3 DNA: TGTGCCAGCAGTTATGTAAGGGGGCTCGGCACTGAAGCTTTCTTT; CDR3 protein: CASSYVRGLGTEAFF
clone size: -; V gene: TRBV7-6; J gene: TRBJ2-1; D gene: TRBD2; CDR3 DNA: TGTGCCAGCAGCCCTCAGGGACTAGCGTTTGTTGAGCAGTTCTTC; CDR3 protein: CASSPQGLAFVEQFF
clone size: once; V gene: TRBV28; J gene: TRBJ2-3; D gene: -; CDR3 DNA: TGTGCCAGCAGTTTTCTTTCGGGCACAGATACGCAGTATTTT; CDR3 protein: CASSFLSGTDTQYF
clone size: -; V gene: TRBV5-4; J gene: TRBJ2-2; D gene: TRBD2; CDR3 DNA: TGTGCCAGCAGCTTACTAGCGGGAGGTTGGGGTGGCACCGGGGAGCTGTTTTTT; CDR3 protein: CASSLLAGGWGGTGELFF
clone size: -; V gene: TRBV6-2/TRBV6-3; J gene: TRBJ2-7; D gene: TRBD1; CDR3 DNA: TGTGCCAGCAGTTACGGGACAGGGGAGGGCGAGCAGTACTTC; CDR3 protein: CASSYGTGEGEQYF
clone size: few; V gene: TRBV9; J gene: TRBJ1-3; D gene: -; CDR3 DNA: TGTGCCAGCAGCGTAGACAGGGCCCTGTCTGGAAACACCATATATTTT; CDR3 protein: CASSVDRALSGNTIYF
clone size: -; V gene: TRBV5-1; J gene: TRBJ2-4; D gene: TRBD1; CDR3 DNA: TGCGCCAGCAGCAAAGAACAGGGGTTGTTGGACATTCAGTACTTC; CDR3 protein: CASSKEQGLLDIQYF
clone size: -; V gene: TRBV9; J gene: TRBJ2-3; D gene: -; CDR3 DNA: TGTGCCAGCAGCGTAGGACTTCTCCGGAGGGCCACAGATACGCAGTATTTT; CDR3 protein: CASSVGLLRRATDTQYF
clone size: few; V gene: TRBV18; J gene: TRBJ1-6; D gene: -; CDR3 DNA: TGTGCCAGCTCAAGCGGAAGATCCTATAATTCACCCCTCCACTTT; CDR3 protein: CASSSGRSYNSPLHF
clone size: -; V gene: TRBV7-9; J gene: TRBJ2-1; D gene: -; CDR3 DNA: TGTGCCAGCAGCTTAGGGCAGGGCCCCTTGGATGAGCAGTTCTTC; CDR3 protein: CASSLGQGPLDEQFF
clone size: -; V gene: TRBV18; J gene: TRBJ1-4; D gene: TRBD1; CDR3 DNA: TGTGCCAGCTCACCAGACAGGGGAGACGAAAAACTGTTTTTT; CDR3 protein: CASSPDRGDEKLFF
clone size: few; V gene: TRBV5-1; J gene: TRBJ1-4; D gene: -; CDR3 DNA: TGCGCCAGCAGCTTGGAGCCAGGGGCCCCAAATGAAAAACTGTTTTTT; CDR3 protein: CASSLEPGAPNEKLFF
clone size: -; V gene: TRBV28; J gene: TRBJ1-2; D gene: TRBD1; CDR3 DNA: TGTGCCAGCAGTTTGGGGGGACAGGGAAGTTTTCCCTATGGCTACACCTTC; CDR3 protein: CASSLGGQGSFPYGYTF
clone size: -; V gene: TRBV20-1; J gene: TRBJ2-5; D gene: TRBD2; CDR3 DNA: TGCAGTGCTAGTGGGCTAGCGGGTTTCCAAGAGACCCAGTACTTC; CDR3 protein: CSASGLAGFQETQYF
clone size: -; V gene: TRBV29-1; J gene: TRBJ1-2; D gene: -; CDR3 DNA: TGCAGCGCTACCGGACAGACCGGCGGTGGCTATGGCTACACCTTC; CDR3 protein: CSATGQTGGGYGYTF